These 7 T cell receptor beta chains originate from one sample sequenced in a study of identical twins. Using its own MiXCR run on the 5' RACE reads, TCRdb lists one record per CDR3 protein. Among roughly 540,000 distinct CDR3 sequences listed, roughly a fifth were seen once. These data were likewise used in another study, on T cells expressing NK-cell markers.

Source material: CD4+ T cells sorted from blood. These receptor sequences come from a young woman in good health.

The chain employs TRBV29-1 and TRBJ2-1; D perhaps matches TRBD2 (5 bases). CDR1 SQVTM and CDR2 ANQGSEA come from the germline V gene. The germline V and J ends were trimmed by 4 bases and 0 bases, with 7 bases remaining between them. This CDR3 is built from 13 residues. The CDR3 loop is CSVAGSSYNEQFF. The CDR3, as DNA: TGCAGCGTTGCGGGGAGCTCCTACAATGAGCAGTTCTTC.

In this sample, this clonotype turned up a few times. The CDR3, as DNA: TGCGCCAGCAGCCAAGAAATTGGGACAGATACGCAGTATTTT. Protein sequence: CASSQEIGTDTQYF. The chain uses TRBV4-3 and TRBJ2-3; D gene ambiguous. The CDR3 contains 14 residues. Trimming took off 0 bases at V and 3 bases at J, with 7 bases between the two ends. Germline-derived CDR1 and CDR2 are LGHNA and YSLEER.

The chain recombines TRBV12-3 or TRBV12-4 with TRBJ1-5, with D maybe TRBD1 (5 bases). CDR3 length: 13 amino acids. Trimming took off 5 bases at V and 9 bases at J, with 14 bases between the two ends. The CDR3 reads CASSPDSSGPQHF. For the CDR3, the DNA is TGTGCCAGCAGTCCCGACAGCTCCGGGCCCCAGCATTTT.

This clonotype has a count of ten or more. The chain links TRBV27 to TRBJ2-1; 7 bases map to TRBD2. Trimming at V came to 5 bases and at J to 2 bases, leaving 6 bases not matched to a gene. CDR1 and CDR2 (germline): MNHEY, SMNVEV (reference sequence). The CDR3 contains 15 residues. Here the CDR3 reads CASSKSGAAYNEQFF. CDR3 in DNA: TGTGCCAGCAGTAAGAGCGGGGCCGCCTACAATGAGCAGTTCTTC.

This rearrangement joins TRBV10-3 to TRBJ2-5, with a possible D match to TRBD2 (5 bases). V dropped 11 bases and J dropped 4 bases, with 11 bases sitting between them. The CDR3 length is 11 residues. Germline V gives CDR1 ENHRY, CDR2 SYGVKD. The CDR3 sequence: CACRRGETQYF. Written as DNA, the CDR3 is TGTGCCTGCCGACGGGGAGAGACCCAGTACTTC.

CDR3 DNA: TGTGCCAGCAGCCACCGGGCCGGAGGGTGGGAGACCCAGTACTTC. This translates into CASSHRAGGWETQYF. The chain joins TRBV7-2 to TRBJ2-5; a weak D match, TRBD2 (6 bases). Germline-derived CDR1 and CDR2 are SGHTA and FQGNSA. V shed 5 bases and J shed 5 bases, with 18 bases lying between them. The CDR3 extends over 15 amino acids.

The V call is TRBV10-2, the J call TRBJ2-6; D not resolved. Germline CDR1 is WSHSY and CDR2 is SAAADI. Trimming left V 6 bases short and J 1 base short, with 10 bases between. The CDR3 has 15 residues. DNA of the CDR3: TGCGCCAGCAGGGGTATTCAATCTGGGGCCAACGTCCTGACTTTC. This encodes CASRGIQSGANVLTF.